One and the same sample provided the 8 T cell receptor beta chains below, sequenced in a study of molecular identifiers for immune sequencing clone quantification. TCRdb re-called the PCR reads with MiXCR, one entry per CDR3 protein. The sample has more than 250,000 distinct CDR3 sequences; about a fifth are singletons. Material: naive CD8+ T cells from blood, with Jurkat cell RNA spiked in. Regarding subset: FACS-sorted CD8+CD4-CCR7+CD45RA+ naive T cells. These receptors were obtained from a human donor in good health. Some libraries in this study had Jurkat cell RNA spiked in.

To note about this clonotype: A much larger clone differs by one base, so this may be a read error. V gene TRBV11-3 combines with J gene TRBJ2-5; 8 bases fit TRBD2. Germline V CDR1 and CDR2: SGHNT, YENEEA. The CDR3 is 13 residues long. V shed 5 bases, J shed 13 bases, and the junction held 12 bases outside the gene matches. This CDR3 reads CASSTTSEIPRYF. The CDR3 bases are TGTGCCAGCAGCACGACTAGCGAGATTCCCCGGTACTTC. Full variable domain (missing parts from reference TRBV11-3 and TRBJ2-5): EAGVVQSPRYKIIEKKQPVAFWCNPISGHNTLYWYLQNLGQGPELLIRYENEEAVDDSQLPKDRFSAERLKGVDSTLKIQPAELGDSAVYLCASSTTSEIPRYFGPGTRLLVL.

This clonotype has at least ten counts. The chain carries TRBV28 and TRBJ2-3; no reliable D call. Germline-derived CDR1 and CDR2 are MDHEN and SYDVKM. The V gene lost 1 base and the J gene lost 2 bases, with 10 bases spanning the gap. The CDR3 runs 15 residues. CDR3 nucleotide sequence: TGTGCCAGCAGTTTATACGCGGCAAACACAGATACGCAGTATTTT. Its protein product is CASSLYAANTDTQYF.

Concerning this clonotype: No conserved phenylalanine or tryptophan ends this CDR3, so it is likely a read error. The chain couples TRBV7-9 to TRBJ1-5; D gene uncertain. This CDR3 region has 13 residues. Germline V lookup: CDR1 SEHNR, CDR2 FQNEAQ (reference sequence). The chain's CDR3 is CSSSLGNNQPQHL. The DNA for the CDR3 is TGTTCCAGCAGCTTAGGAAACAATCAGCCCCAGCATTTG.

This clonotype was seen a single time. A single base separates this from a much larger clone, so it may be a read error. V is TRBV5-6 and J is TRBJ2-7; D is unclear. Germline V gene sequence: CDR1 SGHDT, CDR2 YYEEEE. The CDR3 loop spans 12 amino acids. This chain's CDR3 is CASNLARDEQYF. CDR3 DNA: TGTGCCAGCAACTTGGCTCGGGACGAGCAGTACTTC.

This clonotype was picked up many times. The chain carries TRBV9 and TRBJ2-2; maybe TRBD2 (5 bases). Germline assignment: CDR1 SGDLS and CDR2 YYNGEE. The CDR3 consists of 15 residues. The germline V and J ends were trimmed by 0 bases and 1 base, with 7 bases remaining between them. This chain's CDR3 is CASSVGGGNTGELFF. The CDR3 DNA follows: TGTGCCAGCAGCGTAGGAGGAGGGAACACCGGGGAGCTGTTTTTT.

Notes on this clonotype: Just one base apart from a much larger clone, this may be a read error. V gene TRBV5-6 combines with J gene TRBJ2-3; D gene uncertain. CDR3 length: 16 amino acids. Germline loops: CDR1 SGHDT, CDR2 YYEEEE. CDR3 sequence reads: CASSDSRVFSADTQCF. In nucleotides, the CDR3 is TGTGCCAGCAGCGACTCCCGAGTCTTCAGCGCAGATACGCAGTGTTTT.

This clonotype was seen a single time. The rearrangement uses TRBV11-2 and TRBJ1-1, with D uncertain. CDR1 and CDR2 (germline): SGHAT, FQNNGV. V dropped 0 bases and J dropped 0 bases, with 8 bases sitting between them. This CDR3 is 15 amino acids long. CDR3 protein: CASSLETTVNTEAFF. DNA for the CDR3: TGTGCCAGCAGCTTAGAGACCACGGTGAACACTGAAGCTTTCTTT.

The CDR3 loop is CSARIPRGLADYEQYF. CDR3 bases: TGCAGTGCTAGAATTCCCCGCGGACTAGCGGACTACGAGCAGTACTTC. This chain links TRBV20-1 with TRBJ2-7, with 10 bases aligning to TRBD2. The J segment lost 3 bases and the V segment lost 2 bases, leaving 10 bases of the junction unmatched. CDR3 length equals 16 residues. Germline CDR1 and CDR2: DFQATT and SNEGSKA (reference sequence).